These 15 T cell receptor beta chains came from one sample sequenced in a study of blood T cell repertoires in COVID-19. Profiled with immunoSEQ multiplex PCR; TCRdb holds only in-frame clones, not every one. The sample has fewer than 300,000 clones, more than 75% seen once; the top ten hold 0.99%. The sequenced material came from peripheral blood. The receptors were gathered from a woman aged 40 to 50 who had recovered from COVID-19.

This chain links TRBV5-1 with TRBJ1-1; a possible D gene is TRBD1 (5 bases). CDR3 length equals 15 residues. V lost 0 bases, J lost 3 bases, and 12 bases lay in between. Germline V lookup: CDR1 SGHRS, CDR2 YFSETQ. CDR3 loop: CASSLEQGGDTEAFF. The DNA for the CDR3 is TGCGCCAGCAGCTTGGAGCAGGGCGGGGACACTGAAGCTTTCTTT.

V is TRBV4-3 and J is TRBJ2-1; tentative D call: TRBD2 (5 bases). V lost 0 bases to trimming and J lost 4 bases, with 16 bases between them. The length of the CDR3 is 17 residues. Germline loops: CDR1 LGHNA, CDR2 YSLEER. DNA for the CDR3: TGCGCCAGCAGCCAAGATGTCGTGGGCGGACTGTACAATGAGCAGTTCTTC. Amino acids: CASSQDVVGGLYNEQFF.

This chain connects TRBV5-6 to TRBJ2-5; tentatively, D is TRBD2 (7 bases). The V and J ends lost 4 bases and 10 bases respectively, with 23 bases between them. Germline assignment: CDR1 SGHDT and CDR2 YYEEEE. This CDR3 spans 15 amino acids. The CDR3 bases are TGTGCCAGCAGCCGGGGGGCCCGCAGTCGATTGGGCCAGTACTTC. Encoded protein: CASSRGARSRLGQYF.

This chain links TRBV5-1 with TRBJ2-7, with 15 bases aligning to TRBD2. The V and J ends lost 0 bases and 4 bases, in that order; junction bases with no gene match: 2. The CDR3 loop spans 16 amino acids. Germline CDR1 is SGHRS and CDR2 is YFSETQ. The CDR3 reads CASSLVGTSGRYEQYF. CDR3 coding DNA: TGCGCCAGCAGCTTGGTGGGGACTAGCGGGAGGTACGAGCAGTACTTC.

The gene calls are TRBV7-2 and TRBJ2-7; 10 bases line up with TRBD1. The CDR3 consists of 14 residues. CDR1 is SGHTA, CDR2 FQGNSA, per germline. J lost 7 bases, V lost 5 bases, and 8 bases had no gene match. In DNA form, the CDR3 reads TGTGCCAGCAGCCCGACAGGGGGCTTAGGGGAGCAGTACTTC. Protein: CASSPTGGLGEQYF.

This clone showed up just once. V gene TRBV15 combines with J gene TRBJ1-4, with a possible D match to TRBD1 (5 bases). This CDR3 has 12 residues. V lost 8 bases and J lost 6, with 10 bases in between. In germline, CDR1 is LNHNV, CDR2 YYDKDF (reference sequence). The CDR3 here is CATRGTDEKLFF. CDR3 coding DNA: TGTGCCACCCGGGGGACGGATGAAAAACTGTTTTTT.

This clone was observed once. V gene TRBV11-2 combines with J gene TRBJ1-4; TRBD1 matches 7 bases. CDR1 and CDR2 (germline): SGHAT, FQNNGV. The length of the CDR3 is 16 residues. The trim removed 2 bases at V and 7 bases at J, leaving 10 bases unmatched. In DNA form, the CDR3 reads TGTGCCAGCAGCTTAAATCGACAGGGCTTGGGTGAAAAACTGTTTTTT. This translates into CASSLNRQGLGEKLFF.

The chain couples TRBV7-3 to TRBJ2-7; no clear D gene. Germline V lookup: CDR1 SGHTA, CDR2 FQGTGA. The V and J ends lost 2 bases and 5 bases respectively, with 16 bases between them. This CDR3 has 15 amino acids. The CDR3 DNA reads as TGTGCCAGCAGCTTAGGTTCAACCCTATTTGACGAGCAGTACTTC. Translating it yields CASSLGSTLFDEQYF.

The genes are TRBV11-2 and TRBJ2-7; 11 bases are shared with TRBD2. V gave up 5 bases and J gave up 3 bases; unmatched junction bases: 3. The CDR3 covers 14 residues. Germline V gene sequence: CDR1 SGHAT, CDR2 FQNNGV. CDR3 DNA: TGTGCCAGCAGCAAAGGGACTAGCGGCTACGAGCAGTACTTC. This translates into CASSKGTSGYEQYF.

This clone is a singleton in its sample. The chain couples TRBV7-2 to TRBJ2-7; 14 bases fit TRBD2. This CDR3 comprises 17 residues. Per germline, CDR1 SGHTA and CDR2 FQGNSA. V dropped 5 bases and J dropped 6; count of bases not matched to a gene: 12. CDR3 loop: CASSPPGLAGVLGEQYF. The CDR3 coding sequence is TGTGCCAGCAGCCCTCCGGGACTAGCGGGAGTCCTTGGCGAGCAGTACTTC. Full variable domain (missing parts from reference TRBV7-2 and TRBJ2-7): GAGVSQSPSNKVTEKGKDVELRCDPISGHTALYWYRQSLGQGLEFLIYFQGNSAPDKSGLPSDRFSAERTGGSVSTLTIQRTQQEDSAVYLCASSPPGLAGVLGEQYFGPGTRLTVT.

This clone was detected only once. The J gene is TRBJ2-3, the V gene TRBV5-1, with TRBD1 matching over 9 bases. The length of the CDR3 is 15 residues. The V gene's germline CDR1 is SGHRS and CDR2 YFSETQ. Trimming at V came to 7 bases and at J to 0 bases, leaving 6 bases not matched to a gene. The DNA of the CDR3 is TGCGCCAGCGCCCGGACAGGGGATAGCACAGATACGCAGTATTTT. It codes for CASARTGDSTDTQYF.

The J gene is TRBJ1-1, the V gene TRBV7-2; TRBD1 agrees at 12 bases. In germline, CDR1 is SGHTA, CDR2 FQGNSA. The CDR3 has 15 amino acids. Losses at the gene ends were 4 bases for V and 6 bases for J; bases not matched to a gene: 6. CDR3 loop: CASSSRDRGLAEAFF. The CDR3 DNA reads TGTGCCAGCAGCTCCCGGGACAGGGGGCTCGCTGAAGCTTTCTTT. Complete variable domain (other parts from reference TRBV7-2 and TRBJ1-1): GAGVSQSPSNKVTEKGKDVELRCDPISGHTALYWYRQSLGQGLEFLIYFQGNSAPDKSGLPSDRFSAERTGGSVSTLTIQRTQQEDSAVYLCASSSRDRGLAEAFFGQGTRLTVV.

The chain recombines TRBV7-9 with TRBJ1-2; 9 nucleotides line up with TRBD1. Unmatched junction bases numbered 10, after V lost 0 bases and J lost 5 bases. CDR3 size: 17 residues. Germline assignment: CDR1 SEHNR and CDR2 FQNEAQ (reference sequence). The CDR3 region is CASSLAGTRDREYGYTF. The CDR3 nucleotides are TGTGCCAGCAGCTTAGCGGGTACCCGGGACAGGGAATATGGCTACACCTTC.

The chain combines TRBV24-1 with TRBJ1-2, with 8 bases that match TRBD1. After removal of 4 bases from V and 2 bases from J, the junction contained 17 bases not matched to a gene. Germline-derived CDR1 and CDR2 are KGHDR and SFDVKD. This CDR3 is 19 amino acids long. CDR3 loop: CATSDRLGQAPASNYGYTF. DNA for the CDR3: TGTGCCACCAGTGACCGCTTGGGACAGGCGCCGGCGTCAAACTATGGCTACACCTTC.

The rearrangement joins TRBV6-6 to TRBJ1-2; tentatively, D is TRBD1 (5 bases). Trimming took 8 bases from V and 2 from J, leaving 6 bases between them. The CDR3 has 11 residues. CDR1 and CDR2 from the germline V gene are MNHNY and SVGAGI (reference sequence). CDR3 residues: CASRGNYGYTF. CDR3 DNA sequence: TGTGCCAGCCGGGGGAACTATGGCTACACCTTC.